The rows below give T cell receptor beta chains drawn from one sample of a study of T cell responses to AZD1222 COVID-19 vaccine. Using immunoSEQ multiplex PCR, the repertoire was profiled, and TCRdb retains in-frame clones only, with some absent. The table lists approximately 100,000 clones, roughly nine tenths of them singletons, with roughly 4% in the top ten. The sample was peripheral blood, taken on day 0 of AZD1222 vaccination. Receptors were obtained from an adult in good health. Each CDR3 is given with its conserved first and last residue. A D gene is named only where the DNA matches it firmly. Clone size is stated in some rows and not others, as once, few, many or a class when expanded.

.	TRBV7-2	once	TRBJ1-5	TGTGCCAGCAGCTTAGCCGGGGGGGGGTCTTGGAACAAGCAGCCCCAGCATTTT	CASSLAGGGSWNKQPQHF
.	TRBV18	.	TRBJ1-5	TGTGCCAGCTCCCAGGGCCAAGGGGGCAATCAGCCCCAGCATTTT	CASSQGQGGNQPQHF
TRBD2	TRBV7-2	.	TRBJ2-3	TGTGCCAGCAGCTTCGGGGGGGCCAGCACAGATACGCAGTATTTT	CASSFGGASTDTQYF
.	TRBV7-8	.	TRBJ2-7	TGTGCCAGCAGCTTAACGGTCAGCAGGGTACCCTACGAGCAGTACTTC	CASSLTVSRVPYEQYF
TRBD1	TRBV5-1	.	TRBJ1-3	TGCGCCAGCAGCTCCGACAGGGAAGGTGGAAACACCATATATTTT	CASSSDREGGNTIYF
TRBD1	TRBV2	.	TRBJ2-6	TGTGCCAGCAAACGGACAGGTCCCTCTGGGGCCAACGTCCTGACTTTC	CASKRTGPSGANVLTF
.	TRBV5-6	.	TRBJ1-1	TGTGCCAGCGGGTGGCCGGAAGCTTTCTTT	CASGWPEAFF
.	TRBV5-1	.	TRBJ1-1	TGCGCCAGCAGCTTGGCCGGGGGGAACACTGAAGCTTTCTTT	CASSLAGGNTEAFF
TRBD1	TRBV6-5	.	TRBJ1-2	TGTGCCAGCGGACCCTTGACAGGGAACTATGGCTACACCTTC	CASGPLTGNYGYTF
.	TRBV6-4	.	TRBJ1-5	TGTGCCAGCAGTGACCGGGCAGGGGACAATCAGCCCCAGCATTTT	CASSDRAGDNQPQHF
.	TRBV19	.	TRBJ1-1	TGTGCCAGTAGTATAGATACCTCCGGGGCCACTGAAGCTTTCTTT	CASSIDTSGATEAFF
.	TRBV7-2	.	TRBJ1-1	TGTGCCAGCAGCTCCAGGGGAGGCACTGAAGCTTTCTTT	CASSSRGGTEAFF
.	TRBV21-1	.	TRBJ1-3	TGTGCCAGCAGCGGAAACACCATATATTTT	CASSGNTIYF
.	TRBV20-1	.	TRBJ2-7	TGCAGTGCTCTTGGAAGCGAGCAGTACTTC	CSALGSEQYF
.	TRBV30	.	TRBJ1-5	TGTGCCTGGAGTCCTGGGGACGGGAGAAATCAGCCCCAGCATTTT	CAWSPGDGRNQPQHF
.	TRBV6-1	.	TRBJ2-7	TGTGCCAGCAGTGAAGCCTCCCGGGTGGGACACGAGCAGTACTTC	CASSEASRVGHEQYF
.	TRBV2	once	TRBJ1-5	TGTGCCAGCAGTGCGGAAGACTATAGCAATCAGCCCCAGCATTTT	CASSAEDYSNQPQHF